This T cell receptor (beta chain) was recovered during a study of T cell responses to AZD1222 COVID-19 vaccine. The CDR3 is 15 residues long. With 3 bases removed from V and 7 bases from J, the gap between germline ends came to 16 bases. The germline V gene encodes CDR1 SGHDT and CDR2 YYEEEE. Study observations and caveats: Spike-specific TCR breadth and depth were elevated following two AZD1222 doses. White British donors predominated, females outnumbered males, and clonal diversity was possibly underestimated.

Second-dose schedules of about 4 or about 12 weeks were combined. Of note for this clone: Its antigen remains unknown.

Sequencing used immunoSEQ multiplex PCR; TCRdb keeps in-frame clones, though not all of them. The repertoire holds approximately 70,000 clones, about 80% seen once, with over 12% in the top ten. This TCR was recovered from an adult who received the AZD1222 COVID-19 vaccine. Here the sequenced sample was peripheral blood, taken 28 days after the second AZD1222 dose. This sequence joins TRBV5-6 and TRBJ2-2; tentative D call: TRBD2 (6 bases). DNA for the CDR3: TGTGCCAGCAGCTCCCGAGGGACGGGAGACGGGGAGCTGTTTTTT. It specifies CASSSRGTGDGELFF.